This T cell receptor (beta chain) comes out of a study of cytomegalovirus exposure and HLA in healthy donors. Vbeta (60) and Jbeta (13) primers were used in the PCR. Produced via immunoSEQ multiplex PCR; TCRdb's table is partial and in-frame only. The table shows 150,000 to 200,000 clones, with around three quarters occurring only once. This clone was seen once. The sequenced material came from PBMCs. The sequence was obtained from a woman aged 25 to 39 in good health and CMV-seropositive.

The CDR3 DNA sequence: TGTGCCAGCAGCGTAGGACAGGGCCAAGGCTACGAGCAGTACTTC. This translates into CASSVGQGQGYEQYF. The chain uses TRBV7-8 and TRBJ2-7; 8 bases match TRBD1. Germline V gene lookup returns CDR1 SGHVS and CDR2 FQNEAQ. The CDR3 length is 15 residues. V lost 5 bases and J lost 3; bases outside the gene matches: 9.